The present T cell receptor (beta chain) was sequenced within a study of response to subunit inactivated influenza vaccine. From the RT-PCR reads, TCRdb called clonotypes with MiXCR, one entry per CDR3 protein. The data contain about 700,000 distinct CDR3 sequences, approximately 15% of them singletons. Study results and caveats: The authors put forward the suggestion that each seasonal influenza vaccination may bring in only a limited number of new T cells.

On this clonotype itself: Its antigen remains unidentified.

The CDR3 runs to 15 residues. The V gene's germline CDR1 is SGDLS and CDR2 YYNGEE. V dropped 3 bases and J dropped 8; count of bases not matched to a gene: 9. The rearrangement joins TRBV9 to TRBJ2-1; 9 positions match TRBD2. The receptor was isolated from a man aged 50-59 years who received an inactivated influenza vaccine. The material was PBMCs from blood, obtained 14 to 15 days before vaccination. As DNA, the CDR3 is TGTGCCAGCAGCGCCGGGACTAGCTTCCCCGATGAGCAGTTCTTC. It translates to CASSAGTSFPDEQFF.